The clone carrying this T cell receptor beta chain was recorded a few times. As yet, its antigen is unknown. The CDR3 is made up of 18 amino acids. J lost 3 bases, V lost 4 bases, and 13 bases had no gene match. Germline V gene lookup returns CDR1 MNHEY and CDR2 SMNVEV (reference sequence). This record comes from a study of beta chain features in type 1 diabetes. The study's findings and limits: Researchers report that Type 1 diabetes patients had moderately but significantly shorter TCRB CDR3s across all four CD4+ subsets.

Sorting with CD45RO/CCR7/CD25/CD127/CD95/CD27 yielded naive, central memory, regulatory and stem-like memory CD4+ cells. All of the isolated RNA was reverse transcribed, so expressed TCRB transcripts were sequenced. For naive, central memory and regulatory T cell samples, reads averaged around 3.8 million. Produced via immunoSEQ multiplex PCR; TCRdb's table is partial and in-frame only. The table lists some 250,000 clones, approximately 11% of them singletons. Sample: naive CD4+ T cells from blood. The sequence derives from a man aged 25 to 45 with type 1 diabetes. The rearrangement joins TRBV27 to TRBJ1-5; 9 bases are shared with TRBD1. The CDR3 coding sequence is TGTGCCAGCAGTTCGGAGGACAGGGGCTATGGTACCAATCAGCCCCAGCATTTT. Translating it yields CASSSEDRGYGTNQPQHF.